A selection of T cell receptor beta chains follows, all from one sample in a study of vaccination effects on CD4 cells after COVID-19. The method was immunoSEQ multiplex PCR; TCRdb's version includes in-frame clones alone and lacks a portion of them. The sample shows roughly 68,000 clones, just under 75% of them seen only once. These TCRs' antigens remain unknown. The sample here was CD4+ T cells from PBMCs cultured with HCoV-229E spike peptides, taken after COVID-19 vaccination. The receptors shown here come from a human donor who received a COVID-19 vaccine. Each CDR3 is given with its conserved first and last residue.

TRBJ1-4,TRBV10-3,CAISDPQGANEKLFF
TRBJ1-2,TRBV7-2,CASSLGMVGGGYTF
TRBJ2-1,TRBV5-8,CASPGRASANEQFF
TRBJ2-3,TRBV24-1,CATSDPQPGETDTQYF
TRBJ2-2,TRBV2,CASSVESLDTGELFF
TRBJ1-4,TRBV10-3,CAISDTGTANEKLFF
TRBJ2-1,TRBV3-1/TRBV3-2,CASSLRGQGGSNEQFF
TRBJ2-3,TRBV29-1,CSVGLAFTDTQYF
TRBJ2-2,TRBV9,CASSVNSNTGELFF
TRBJ2-1,TRBV9,CASSVELALYNEQFF
TRBJ1-1,TRBV18,CASSSQEGHSSDTEAFF
TRBJ1-2,TRBV11-2,CASSSSAGYTF
TRBJ1-1,TRBV5-4,CASSPGQGRSSSF
TRBJ1-1,TRBV7-2,CASSSVYGVKNTEAFF
TRBJ1-5,TRBV19,CASTKGTGGQPQHF
TRBJ2-3,TRBV5-1,CASSLSSGGSDTQYF
TRBJ1-5,TRBV30,CAWSEDRGSNQPQHF
TRBJ1-1,TRBV19,CASSLGARDYTEAFF
TRBJ2-5,TRBV7-2,CASSYGLAETQYF
TRBJ2-4,TRBV3-1/TRBV3-2,CASSQVPQAGGIQYF
TRBJ1-5,TRBV19,CASTDGLNQPQHF
TRBJ2-3,TRBV4-1,CASSQIKTDTQYF
TRBJ2-1,TRBV3-1/TRBV3-2,CASSAASVGRLMDEQFF
TRBJ1-5,TRBV19,CASSIGSNSNQPQHF
TRBJ1-5,TRBV15,CATSRDPWHSYSNQPQHF
TRBJ1-1,TRBV6-2/TRBV6-3,CASSSSDGYTEAFF
TRBJ1-2,TRBV7-2,CASSFDRGIEGYTF
TRBJ1-2,TRBV12-3/TRBV12-4,CASSSGLVF
TRBJ1-2,TRBV6-6,CASSYIRGEGGYTF
TRBJ1-5,TRBV12-5,CASGQGNSNQPQHF
TRBJ1-2,TRBV6-5,CASTLGAGNNGYTF
TRBJ1-2,TRBV3-1/TRBV3-2,CASSHGTVLDYGYTF